The next 14 T cell receptor beta chains were all read from a single sample in a study of control samples from healthy donors and cancer patients. TCRdb keeps only in-frame clones here, not all; method: immunoSEQ multiplex PCR. The sample has 25,000 to 30,000 clones; roughly 85% are singletons. Specimen: PBMCs. These receptors all stem from a woman aged 55 to 70 with head and neck cancer.

V is TRBV5-1 and J is TRBJ1-1; D unresolved. The CDR3 has 16 residues. The germline V and J ends were trimmed by 4 bases and 0 bases, with 16 bases remaining between them. From germline, CDR1 is SGHRS and CDR2 YFSETQ. The CDR3, as DNA: TGCGCCAGCAGCGGTGGTGGGAGCAGCATGAACACTGAAGCTTTCTTT. Translating gives CASSGGGSSMNTEAFF.

CDR3 sequence (DNA): TGTGCCAGCAGCGTAGGAGGAAGCTCCTACGAGCAGTACTTC. It translates to CASSVGGSSYEQYF. The chain recombines TRBV9 with TRBJ2-7; D remains unclear. The CDR3 spans 14 residues. Germline loops: CDR1 SGDLS, CDR2 YYNGEE. Between the trimmed V and J ends, which lost 0 bases and 0 bases, there was a span of 7 bases.

This rearrangement joins TRBV6-4 to TRBJ2-3; the match to TRBD2 covers 8 bases. Germline V CDR1 and CDR2: MRHNA, SNTAGT. The CDR3 has 15 amino acids. Germline trimming cut 4 bases from V and 3 bases from J; bases unmatched to any gene: 6. CDR3 bases: TGTGCCAGCAGTGTAGTAGCGGGGTTGACAGATACGCAGTATTTT. Amino acid sequence: CASSVVAGLTDTQYF.

As concerns this clone: A junction end diverges from the germline sequence, so it may reflect a read error. The genes are TRBV5-5 and TRBJ1-6; a weak D match, TRBD1 (5 bases). Looked up from germline, CDR1 is SGHKS and CDR2 is YYEKEE (reference sequence). This CDR3 spans 17 amino acids. The CDR3 spells CARSLGGGGFYNSPLHF. CDR3 nucleotide sequence: TGTGCCCGCAGCTTGGGTGGGGGGGGGTTTTATAATTCACCCCTCCACTTT.

This clone was seen just once. The J gene is TRBJ2-2, the V gene TRBV3-1 (or the pseudogene TRBV3-2); D gene uncertain. The CDR3 covers 14 residues. Between the trimmed V and J ends, which lost 1 base and 5 bases, there was a span of 8 bases. The germline V gene has CDR1 LGHDT and CDR2 YNNKEL (reference sequence). The CDR3 DNA follows: TGTGCCAGCAGCCAAGGAACTGGTACCGGGGAGCTGTTTTTT. This encodes CASSQGTGTGELFF.

V gene TRBV5-6 combines with J gene TRBJ1-1; 9 positions agree with TRBD1. V dropped 3 bases and J dropped 7; count of bases not matched to a gene: 10. The length of the CDR3 is 15 residues. CDR1 SGHDT and CDR2 YYEEEE come from the germline V gene. The CDR3 loop is CASSWGQGFVGEAFF. The CDR3 DNA reads TGTGCCAGCAGCTGGGGACAGGGTTTTGTAGGTGAAGCTTTCTTT.

V is TRBV12-3 or TRBV12-4 and J is TRBJ2-5; no definite D call. V shed 4 bases and J shed 11 bases, with 17 bases lying between them. The CDR3 is 13 residues long. This CDR3 is CASSSGSDPLQYF. DNA of the CDR3: TGTGCCAGCAGTTCTGGGTCAGACCCCCTACAGTACTTC.

This clone occurred once. This rearrangement joins TRBV4-3 to TRBJ2-5; possibly TRBD2 for D (5 bases). The CDR3 consists of 14 residues. Between the trimmed V and J ends, which lost 3 bases and 5 bases, there was a span of 13 bases. CDR1 is LGHNA and CDR2 is YSLEER in the germline V gene. The CDR3 loop is CASSQELGEETQYF. CDR3 nucleotides: TGCGCCAGCAGCCAGGAACTAGGAGAGGAGACCCAGTACTTC.

The rearrangement links TRBV11-3 to TRBJ1-6; the D is unclear. Germline values: CDR1 SGHNT, CDR2 YENEEA. Trimming shortened V by 1 base and J by 10 bases, and 11 bases separated the two germline ends. The length of the CDR3 is 14 residues. CDR3: CASSLVSWGSPLHF. Here the CDR3 DNA reads TGTGCCAGCAGCTTAGTGAGCTGGGGATCACCCCTCCACTTT.

The chain couples TRBV7-9 to TRBJ1-1; D is unclear. V lost 0 bases and J 2 bases, leaving 10 bases between the germline ends. Germline V CDR1 and CDR2: SEHNR, FQNEAQ (reference sequence). This CDR3 is 15 amino acids long. For the CDR3, the DNA is TGTGCCAGCAGCTTAGCGCTCCCAGGTAACACTGAAGCTTTCTTT. This translates into CASSLALPGNTEAFF.

The chain carries TRBV5-4 and TRBJ2-5, with 11 positions matching TRBD2. Trimming took 6 bases from V and 5 from J; bases not matched to a gene: 9. CDR1 is SGHNT, CDR2 YYREEE, per germline (reference sequence). The CDR3 length is 15 residues. For the CDR3, the DNA is TGTGCCAGCAACTTAGCGGGAGGGTTGGGGGAGACCCAGTACTTC. It encodes CASNLAGGLGETQYF.

To note about this clone: An end of the junction differs from the germline gene, which may be a read error. The chain has TRBV7-7 and TRBJ2-3, with TRBD2 identical over 13 bases. CDR1 and CDR2 (germline): SSHAT, FNYEAQ (reference sequence). The CDR3 loop spans 16 amino acids. The CDR3 coding sequence is TGTGCTAGCAGCTCCGGACTAGCGGGGGAAGGAACTACGCAGTATTTT. Protein product: CASSSGLAGEGTTQYF. Complete variable domain (other parts from reference TRBV7-7 and TRBJ2-3): GAGVSQSPRYKVTKRGQDVTLRCDPISSHATLYWYQQALGQGPEFLTYFNYEAQPDKSGLPSDRFSAERPEGSISTLTIQRTEQRDSAMYRCASSSGLAGEGTTQYFGPGTRLTVL.

This chain uses TRBV5-6 with TRBJ2-2, with a possible D match to TRBD2 (6 bases). Germline CDR1 SGHDT, CDR2 YYEEEE. The germline V and J ends were trimmed by 4 bases and 7 bases, with 11 bases remaining between them. This CDR3 has 13 residues. CDR3 coding DNA: TGTGCCAGCAGCCGAACTAGCATCGGGGAGCTGTTTTTT. It translates to CASSRTSIGELFF.

The genes are TRBV29-1 and TRBJ2-1; a weak D match, TRBD2 (6 bases). Deletions cut 7 bases from V and 0 bases from J, with 10 bases between. CDR3 length equals 13 residues. CDR1 SQVTM and CDR2 ANQGSEA come from the germline V gene. CDR3 nucleotide sequence: TGCAGCGGTCGGGGGAGCTCCTACAATGAGCAGTTCTTC. Its translation: CSGRGSSYNEQFF.